Sequencing of this TCR beta chain was carried out in a study of CD8 T cells in ankylosing spondylitis. Overall study results and limits: It appeared that ankylosing spondylitis blood was characterized by a TCR beta motif of roughly 8 highly homologous variants.

In regard to this clonotype: The antigen remains undetermined.

TCRdb re-called the 5' RACE reads through MiXCR, storing one row per CDR3 protein. The repertoire has over 700,000 distinct CDR3 sequences, 15% to 20% of them found once; the top ten carry about 19%. CDR1 and CDR2 from the germline V gene are DFQATT and SNEGSKA (reference sequence). The length of the CDR3 is 16 residues. V shed 0 bases and J shed 2 bases, with 17 bases lying between them. Sequences were obtained from blood, either unsorted or a sorted T cell fraction (not recorded which). This receptor was identified in a male donor with ankylosing spondylitis. V is TRBV20-1 and J is TRBJ2-7, with D perhaps TRBD1 (7 bases). CDR3 loop: CSARDNGRDRTYEQYF. The CDR3 DNA reads as TGCAGTGCTAGAGATAATGGGCGGGACAGAACCTACGAGCAGTACTTC.